These T cell receptor beta chains were read from a single sample in a study of long-term antiretroviral therapy in people with HIV. Profiling relied on immunoSEQ multiplex PCR, and the TCRdb table lists in-frame clones only, not all of them. The table shows fewer than 20,000 clones, with 80% to 90% occurring only once. The sequencing used unsorted PBMCs, collected 4.2 years after starting antiretroviral therapy. Source of these receptors: a man between 45 and 60 years old with HIV. Each CDR3 is given with its conserved first and last residue. Fields, in order: V gene, D gene, J gene, clone size, CDR3 protein, CDR3 DNA. A D gene is named only where the DNA matches it firmly. The size entry is marked missing in some rows and otherwise reads once, few, many or a size class.

v_gene: TRBV7-2; d_gene: .; j_gene: TRBJ1-1; abundance: few; CDR3aa: CASSLSPGQNTEAFF; CDR3nt: TGTGCCAGCAGCTTAAGCCCGGGGCAGAACACTGAAGCTTTCTTT
v_gene: TRBV29-1; d_gene: TRBD2; j_gene: TRBJ2-5; abundance: once; CDR3aa: CSASGGLQETQYF; CDR3nt: TGCAGCGCTAGCGGGGGGTTGCAAGAGACCCAGTACTTC
v_gene: TRBV6-5; d_gene: .; j_gene: TRBJ2-6; abundance: .; CDR3aa: CASSYSISGANVLTF; CDR3nt: TGTGCCAGCAGTTACTCAATCTCTGGGGCCAACGTCCTGACTTTC
v_gene: TRBV7-9; d_gene: .; j_gene: TRBJ2-7; abundance: .; CDR3aa: CAGSDGGTYYEQYF; CDR3nt: TGTGCCGGCTCCGACGGGGGAACCTACTACGAGCAGTACTTC
v_gene: TRBV29-1; d_gene: TRBD2; j_gene: TRBJ2-1; abundance: .; CDR3aa: CSVETSGDFEQFF; CDR3nt: TGCAGCGTTGAGACTAGCGGGGATTTTGAGCAGTTCTTC
v_gene: TRBV29-1; d_gene: .; j_gene: TRBJ1-2; abundance: .; CDR3aa: CSASTTTVYGYTF; CDR3nt: TGCAGCGCCTCAACAACGACAGTCTATGGCTACACCTTC
v_gene: TRBV5-5; d_gene: .; j_gene: TRBJ2-5; abundance: .; CDR3aa: CASSFLPGTETQYF; CDR3nt: TGTGCCAGCAGCTTCCTTCCGGGAACGGAGACCCAGTACTTC
v_gene: TRBV4-3; d_gene: .; j_gene: TRBJ2-3; abundance: once; CDR3aa: CASSQGSVNTQYF; CDR3nt: TGCGCCAGCAGCCAAGGTTCGGTGAATACGCAGTATTTT
v_gene: TRBV11-3; d_gene: TRBD1; j_gene: TRBJ2-7; abundance: .; CDR3aa: CASSTYRFSSGTADYEQYF; CDR3nt: TGTGCCAGCAGCACCTACAGATTCTCTTCCGGGACAGCAGACTACGAGCAGTACTTC
v_gene: TRBV27; d_gene: .; j_gene: TRBJ2-1; abundance: .; CDR3aa: CASSLRTPTYNEQFF; CDR3nt: TGTGCCAGCAGTTTGAGGACACCCACATACAATGAGCAGTTCTTC
v_gene: TRBV4-3; d_gene: TRBD1; j_gene: TRBJ1-6; abundance: few; CDR3aa: CASSPGTGWAPLHF; CDR3nt: TGCGCCAGCAGCCCCGGGACAGGGTGGGCACCCCTCCACTTT
v_gene: TRBV5-6; d_gene: TRBD1; j_gene: TRBJ1-6; abundance: .; CDR3aa: CASSARQGYNSPLHF; CDR3nt: TGTGCCAGCAGCGCGAGACAGGGCTATAATTCACCCCTCCACTTT
v_gene: TRBV19; d_gene: TRBD1; j_gene: TRBJ1-1; abundance: .; CDR3aa: CASSIDRGHTEAFF; CDR3nt: TGTGCCAGTAGTATCGACAGGGGTCACACTGAAGCTTTCTTT
v_gene: TRBV7-2; d_gene: .; j_gene: TRBJ2-2; abundance: .; CDR3aa: CASSLQRHSTGELFF; CDR3nt: TGTGCCAGCAGCTTACAAAGACACAGCACCGGGGAGCTGTTTTTT
v_gene: TRBV10-3; d_gene: .; j_gene: TRBJ2-3; abundance: .; CDR3aa: CAISESEGSDTQYF; CDR3nt: TGTGCCATCAGTGAGTCGGAGGGTTCAGATACGCAGTATTTT
v_gene: TRBV2; d_gene: .; j_gene: TRBJ1-1; abundance: .; CDR3aa: CASRRDENTEAFF; CDR3nt: TGTGCCTCCCGGCGGGACGAAAACACTGAAGCTTTCTTT
v_gene: TRBV7-9; d_gene: .; j_gene: TRBJ2-1; abundance: .; CDR3aa: CASNGNNEQFF; CDR3nt: TGTGCCAGTAACGGTAACAATGAGCAGTTCTTC
v_gene: TRBV2; d_gene: TRBD1; j_gene: TRBJ2-7; abundance: .; CDR3aa: CASISGTGIYEQYF; CDR3nt: TGTGCCAGCATCTCCGGGACAGGGATCTACGAGCAGTACTTC
v_gene: TRBV19; d_gene: .; j_gene: TRBJ2-7; abundance: .; CDR3aa: CASRGTFKNYEQYF; CDR3nt: TGTGCCAGTAGAGGGACATTTAAGAACTACGAGCAGTACTTC
v_gene: TRBV18; d_gene: .; j_gene: TRBJ1-1; abundance: .; CDR3aa: CASSPPGPNTEAFF; CDR3nt: TGTGCCAGCTCACCACCTGGGCCGAACACTGAAGCTTTCTTT
v_gene: TRBV10-3; d_gene: TRBD1; j_gene: TRBJ1-5; abundance: .; CDR3aa: CAISEKKGANQPQHF; CDR3nt: TGTGCCATCAGTGAAAAAAAGGGGGCAAATCAGCCCCAGCATTTT
v_gene: TRBV6-5; d_gene: TRBD1; j_gene: TRBJ2-7; abundance: .; CDR3aa: CASTPGTESSYEQYF; CDR3nt: TGTGCCAGCACCCCCGGGACAGAGTCTTCCTACGAGCAGTACTTC
v_gene: TRBV11-3; d_gene: TRBD2; j_gene: TRBJ2-7; abundance: .; CDR3aa: CASSLRGGDFEQYF; CDR3nt: TGTGCCAGCAGCCTGCGGGGAGGGGACTTCGAGCAGTACTTC
v_gene: TRBV10-2; d_gene: .; j_gene: TRBJ2-3; abundance: .; CDR3aa: CASSEQATPADTQYF; CDR3nt: TGCGCCAGCAGTGAGCAGGCTACCCCGGCAGATACGCAGTATTTT
v_gene: TRBV6-6; d_gene: TRBD2; j_gene: TRBJ2-7; abundance: .; CDR3aa: CASSYLTSGDSYEQYF; CDR3nt: TGTGCCAGCAGTTATTTGACTAGCGGGGACTCCTACGAGCAGTACTTC
v_gene: TRBV5-1; d_gene: .; j_gene: TRBJ2-3; abundance: .; CDR3aa: CASSLTTGLTDTQYF; CDR3nt: TGCGCCAGCAGCCTAACCACTGGGCTTACAGATACGCAGTATTTT
v_gene: TRBV29-1; d_gene: .; j_gene: TRBJ1-1; abundance: .; CDR3aa: CSVEVGEAFF; CDR3nt: TGCAGCGTTGAAGTGGGTGAAGCTTTCTTT
v_gene: TRBV6-6; d_gene: .; j_gene: TRBJ1-2; abundance: .; CDR3aa: CASSYRGANYGYTF; CDR3nt: TGTGCCAGCAGTTACCGAGGGGCGAACTATGGCTACACCTTC
v_gene: TRBV7-9; d_gene: .; j_gene: TRBJ2-7; abundance: .; CDR3aa: CASSPEYEQYF; CDR3nt: TGTGCCAGCAGCCCAGAGTACGAGCAGTACTTC
v_gene: TRBV6-1; d_gene: .; j_gene: TRBJ1-2; abundance: .; CDR3aa: CASSEMVFGDGYTF; CDR3nt: TGTGCCAGCAGTGAAATGGTGTTCGGGGATGGCTACACCTTC
v_gene: TRBV28; d_gene: TRBD1; j_gene: TRBJ1-4; abundance: .; CDR3aa: CASRETGTGDEKLFF; CDR3nt: TGTGCCAGCAGGGAAACCGGGACAGGGGATGAAAAACTGTTTTTT
v_gene: TRBV2; d_gene: .; j_gene: TRBJ2-2; abundance: once; CDR3aa: CASVQNTGELFF; CDR3nt: TGTGCCAGCGTGCAGAACACCGGGGAGCTGTTTTTT
v_gene: TRBV29-1; d_gene: .; j_gene: TRBJ1-2; abundance: .; CDR3aa: CSVEAYRDGYTF; CDR3nt: TGCAGCGTTGAAGCCTACAGGGACGGCTACACCTTC
v_gene: TRBV6-5; d_gene: .; j_gene: TRBJ2-6; abundance: .; CDR3aa: CASSYSVNSGANVLTF; CDR3nt: TGTGCCAGCAGTTACTCGGTCAACTCTGGGGCCAACGTCCTGACTTTC
v_gene: TRBV7-7; d_gene: .; j_gene: TRBJ2-2; abundance: once; CDR3aa: CASSLESVGSGELFF; CDR3nt: TGTGCCAGCAGCTTAGAGTCTGTAGGGTCCGGGGAGCTGTTTTTT
v_gene: TRBV27; d_gene: TRBD2; j_gene: TRBJ2-1; abundance: .; CDR3aa: CASILTSGGDNEQFF; CDR3nt: TGTGCCAGCATTCTTACTAGCGGGGGGGACAATGAGCAGTTCTTC
v_gene: TRBV30; d_gene: TRBD1; j_gene: TRBJ1-2; abundance: once; CDR3aa: CAWSASTGARGYTF; CDR3nt: TGTGCCTGGAGTGCTTCGACAGGGGCACGGGGCTACACCTTC
v_gene: TRBV5-8; d_gene: .; j_gene: TRBJ2-4; abundance: .; CDR3aa: CASSFQTSARNIQYF; CDR3nt: TGTGCCAGCAGCTTCCAGACATCTGCTAGAAACATTCAGTACTTC
v_gene: TRBV4-3; d_gene: .; j_gene: TRBJ1-6; abundance: .; CDR3aa: CASSQDPPPAYSPLHF; CDR3nt: TGCGCCAGCAGCCAAGATCCCCCCCCCGCATATTCACCCCTCCACTTT
v_gene: TRBV21-1; d_gene: .; j_gene: TRBJ2-7; abundance: .; CDR3aa: CASSTKGTYAYEQYF; CDR3nt: TGTGCCAGCAGCACGAAGGGGACTTACGCCTACGAGCAGTACTTC
v_gene: TRBV7-9; d_gene: .; j_gene: TRBJ2-7; abundance: .; CDR3aa: CASRGRSSYEQYF; CDR3nt: TGTGCCAGCAGGGGAAGGAGCTCCTACGAGCAGTACTTC
v_gene: TRBV5-4; d_gene: .; j_gene: TRBJ1-1; abundance: .; CDR3aa: CASSLEQGSNTEAFF; CDR3nt: TGTGCCAGCAGCTTGGAACAGGGATCGAACACTGAAGCTTTCTTT